This is a list of T cell receptor beta chains from one sample in a study of CD8 T cells in ankylosing spondylitis. TCRdb redid the calling of the 5' RACE reads with MiXCR, one entry per CDR3 protein. In the table there are about 360,000 distinct CDR3 sequences, more than 20% of which are singletons. Sequenced: blood, either unsorted or a sorted T cell fraction (not recorded which). Receptors originate from a male donor with ankylosing spondylitis or in good health (not recorded which). Both conserved end residues are part of each CDR3. D genes are given only for firm matches. Clone size appears in some rows only: once, few, many, or a class for an expanded clone.

J,D,V,size,DNA,CDR3
TRBJ2-1,.,TRBV28,few,TGTGCCAGCAGTTTGGTCCTAGTCGATGAGCAGTTCTTC,CASSLVLVDEQFF
TRBJ1-2,TRBD1,TRBV27,.,TGTGCCAGCAGTTTAAGGGGGCCGGGCTATGGCTACACCTTC,CASSLRGPGYGYTF
TRBJ2-3,.,TRBV29-1,few,TGCAGCGTTGAAGACCGGCAGGGGTACACAGATACGCAGTATTTT,CSVEDRQGYTDTQYF
TRBJ2-1,.,TRBV20-1,.,TGCAGTGCTCCCGGGAGCTCCTACAATGAGCAGTTCTTC,CSAPGSSYNEQFF
TRBJ2-4,.,TRBV2,.,TGTGCCAGGGTCGGACCGACGTTCGGCAAAAACATTCAGTACTTC,CARVGPTFGKNIQYF
TRBJ2-3,.,TRBV27,few,TGTGCCAGCAGTTTAATTGGCGGGGGCGCAGATACGCAGTATTTT,CASSLIGGGADTQYF
TRBJ2-1,.,TRBV5-6,.,TGTGCCAGCAGCCAGGTCCGGGCGGTCTCCTACAATGAGCAGTTCTTC,CASSQVRAVSYNEQFF
TRBJ2-7,.,TRBV11-2,.,TGTGCCAGCAGCTTAGACCTAGCAGGAGGGTCCTACGAGCAGTACTTC,CASSLDLAGGSYEQYF
TRBJ2-3,TRBD2,TRBV4-1,few,TGCGCCAGCGGACGGGGGGGCGAGGACACAGATACGCAGTATTTT,CASGRGGEDTDTQYF
TRBJ2-3,.,TRBV7-8,few,TGTGCCAGCAGCGTCCTAGGGCGGGGGCCTACAGATACGCAGTATTTT,CASSVLGRGPTDTQYF
TRBJ2-1,TRBD2,TRBV5-6,few,TGTGCCAGCATATTACTAGCGGGGCCCATTGAGCAGTTCTTC,CASILLAGPIEQFF
TRBJ2-7,TRBD2,TRBV2,.,TGTGCCACCGCCACTAGCGGGGGCCCTTACGAGCAGTACTTC,CATATSGGPYEQYF
TRBJ2-4,TRBD2,TRBV4-2,.,TGTGCCAGCAACCACCTTGGGGGGGGGGACATTCAGTACTTC,CASNHLGGGDIQYF
TRBJ2-7,.,TRBV4-1,few,TGCGCCAGCAGCCAAGTGACAGGCCCATCCTACGAGCAGTACTTC,CASSQVTGPSYEQYF
TRBJ1-2,.,TRBV12-3/TRBV12-4,few,TGTGCCACCCCGACCGGGTTTCATACGGAGGGCTACACCTTC,CATPTGFHTEGYTF
TRBJ2-7,.,TRBV7-9,.,TGTGCCAGTGCCCAGGGGTCCACCTACGAGCAGTACTTC,CASAQGSTYEQYF
TRBJ2-2,.,TRBV5-1,few,TGCGCCAGCAGCTTGATGGGCGGGGAGCTGTTTTTT,CASSLMGGELFF
TRBJ2-3,.,TRBV12-3/TRBV12-4,many,TGTGCCAGCAGTACCGACCACGATACGCAGTATTTT,CASSTDHDTQYF
TRBJ2-1,.,TRBV20-1,.,TGCAGTGCTAGAGATCCCCAGGGCCCCTACAATGAGCAGTTCTTC,CSARDPQGPYNEQFF